Listed below are T cell receptor beta chains from one sample, sequenced in a study of identical twins. TCRdb independently ran MiXCR on the 5' RACE reads; one entry per CDR3 protein. In the table there are about 200,000 distinct CDR3 sequences, 6.5% of which are singletons. The same specimen was also included in a second study, on T cells expressing NK-cell markers.

Sequenced: CD8+ T cells sorted from blood. These receptor sequences come from a woman under 30 in good health. CDR3s include the opening cysteine and the closing phenylalanine or tryptophan. A D gene is named only where the DNA matches it firmly. For some rows the clone size is stated as once, few or many, or as a class when expanded; others skip it.

j_gene | v_gene | d_gene | abundance | CDR3nt | CDR3aa
TRBJ2-1 | TRBV12-5 | TRBD2 | NA | TGTGCTAGTGGACCGGGGGGGACCTACAATGAGCAGTTCTTC | CASGPGGTYNEQFF
TRBJ2-6 | TRBV27 | NA | NA | TGTGCCAGCAGTCCCCTCTTGGGGAGCGGGGCCAACGTCCTGACTTTC | CASSPLLGSGANVLTF
TRBJ1-1 | TRBV29-1 | NA | many | TGCAGCGTTACCGGGACACGGGAGAACACTGAAGCTTTCTTT | CSVTGTRENTEAFF
TRBJ2-1 | TRBV11-3 | NA | few | TGTGCCAGCAGCTTAGGCCCGAACGCTGCGTTCTTC | CASSLGPNAAFF
TRBJ2-1 | TRBV19 | NA | NA | TGTGCCAGTAGTATCCTGGGCGGCGGGTGGGATGAGCAGTTCTTC | CASSILGGGWDEQFF
TRBJ2-7 | TRBV30 | NA | few | TGTGCCTGGACCACAGGACAGGGAGGGTACGAGCAGTACTTC | CAWTTGQGGYEQYF
TRBJ2-5 | TRBV12-5 | TRBD1 | NA | TGTGCTAGTGGCCCGGGACAGAAAGAGACCCAGTACTTC | CASGPGQKETQYF
TRBJ1-4 | TRBV25-1 | NA | few | TGTGCCAGCAGCCCCTCAACTAATGAAAAACTGTTTTTT | CASSPSTNEKLFF
TRBJ2-1 | TRBV13 | TRBD2 | many | TGTGCCACGCGGAGCGGGAGTGATGAGCAGTTCTTC | CATRSGSDEQFF
TRBJ2-1 | TRBV6-6 | TRBD2 | many | TGTGCCAGCAGGCCACTAGCGGGCAATGAGCAGTTCTTC | CASRPLAGNEQFF
TRBJ2-1 | TRBV7-8 | TRBD2 | few | TGTGCCAGCAGCCCTTACCCCTCTGCCGGGACTAGCGGGAGAGGTGAGCAGTTCTTC | CASSPYPSAGTSGRGEQFF
TRBJ2-7 | TRBV7-8 | NA | many | TGTGCCAGCAGCTTTTGGGGACCAAAAAACTACGAGCAGTACTTC | CASSFWGPKNYEQYF
TRBJ1-2 | TRBV9 | NA | few | TGTGCCAGCAAGGCAGGCTATGGCTACACCTTC | CASKAGYGYTF
TRBJ2-1 | TRBV4-3 | NA | few | TGCGCCAGCAGCCAAGGGGACGAAGACAATGAGCAGTTCTTC | CASSQGDEDNEQFF
TRBJ2-7 | TRBV6-5 | NA | many | TGTGCCAGCAGTTTGGGACCCGCCTACGAGCAGTACTTC | CASSLGPAYEQYF
TRBJ2-4 | TRBV7-2 | NA | NA | TGTGCCAGCAGCTCCCGATGGGGGGACAAAAACATTCAGTACTTC | CASSSRWGDKNIQYF
TRBJ2-1 | TRBV6-1 | NA | NA | TGTGCCAGCAGAAACTACGAGCAGTTCTTC | CASRNYEQFF
TRBJ2-7 | TRBV29-1 | NA | many | TGCAGCGTTGATTCGGGTTACGAGCAGTACTTC | CSVDSGYEQYF
TRBJ2-3 | TRBV4-2 | TRBD2 | many | TGTGCCAGCAGCCAAGTCCTGTCTAGCGGGGGTTGGTCGACAGATACGCAGTATTTT | CASSQVLSSGGWSTDTQYF
TRBJ1-2 | TRBV5-6 | NA | many | TGTGCCAGCAGGGAGGGGTACACCTATGGCTACACCTTC | CASREGYTYGYTF
TRBJ2-1 | TRBV7-9 | TRBD2 | few | TGTGCCAGCAGCCCGCTACTAGCGGCCAATGAGCAGTTCTTC | CASSPLLAANEQFF
TRBJ1-5 | TRBV12-3/TRBV12-4 | NA | NA | TGTGCCAGCAGTATCGGGGCCCATAGCAATCAGCCCCAGCATTTT | CASSIGAHSNQPQHF
TRBJ2-1 | TRBV7-9 | NA | many | TGTGCCAGCAGCTCGGAGGGACTGTACAATGAGCAGTTCTTC | CASSSEGLYNEQFF
TRBJ2-1 | TRBV6-1 | NA | many | TGTGCCAGCACCCGGGGGAGCTCCTACAATGAGCAGTTCTTC | CASTRGSSYNEQFF
TRBJ2-6 | TRBV4-1 | NA | NA | TGCGCCAGCAGCCAAGTAGCAGGGGCTGGGGCCAACGTCCTGACTTTC | CASSQVAGAGANVLTF
TRBJ2-1 | TRBV27 | TRBD2 | many | TGTGCCAGCGGGGGACTAGCGGAATCCTACAATGAGCAGTTCTTC | CASGGLAESYNEQFF
TRBJ1-5 | TRBV27 | NA | few | TGTGCCAGCAGTTTTGGCGGGCTGGATCAGCCCCAGCATTTT | CASSFGGLDQPQHF
TRBJ2-7 | TRBV9 | NA | many | TGTGCCAGCAGCCCAAGCCCCGGGGCGGAGGAGCAGTACTTC | CASSPSPGAEEQYF
TRBJ1-2 | TRBV18 | TRBD1 | few | TGTGCCAGCTCACCTTCTCGGACAGGGAACTATGGCTACACCTTC | CASSPSRTGNYGYTF
TRBJ1-2 | TRBV6-5 | NA | many | TGTGCCAGCTCCGAGGACTATGGCTACACCTTC | CASSEDYGYTF
TRBJ2-7 | TRBV5-1 | NA | many | TGCGCCAGCAGCCCAAGGGCCTCAAGGTCCGAGCAGTACTTC | CASSPRASRSEQYF
TRBJ2-2 | TRBV12-3/TRBV12-4 | NA | many | TGTGCCAGCACCTGGGGGACACCGAACACCGGGGAGCTGTTTTTT | CASTWGTPNTGELFF
TRBJ2-1 | TRBV9 | TRBD2 | few | TGTGCCAGCAGCGGACTAGCGGGGGACCTCTACAATGAGCAGTTCTTC | CASSGLAGDLYNEQFF
TRBJ2-1 | TRBV10-1 | NA | NA | TGCGCCAGCGCCCTAGGAGGGGGGGCCAGGGGTGAGCAGTTCTTC | CASALGGGARGEQFF
TRBJ2-3 | TRBV7-3 | NA | many | TGTGCCAGCAGACTAGATGATACGCAGTATTTT | CASRLDDTQYF
TRBJ1-1 | TRBV20-1 | NA | NA | TGCAGTGCTTACTTTAACACTGAAGCTTTCTTT | CSAYFNTEAFF
TRBJ1-1 | TRBV27 | NA | few | TGTGCCAGCAGTTACTCGGAGAACACTGAAGCTTTCTTT | CASSYSENTEAFF
TRBJ2-7 | TRBV7-9 | TRBD2 | many | TGTGCCAGCAGCCGCTGGACTAGCGGGAGCCTCTACGAGCAGTACTTC | CASSRWTSGSLYEQYF
TRBJ2-7 | TRBV6-1 | TRBD2 | few | TGTGCCAGCAGCCCCGGGACTAGCGGTAACGAGCAGTACTTC | CASSPGTSGNEQYF
TRBJ2-5 | TRBV12-3/TRBV12-4 | NA | many | TGTGCCAGCAGTTTAAACCCGCAGGACCTCGAGGAGACCCAGTACTTC | CASSLNPQDLEETQYF
TRBJ2-2 | TRBV12-3/TRBV12-4 | TRBD2 | NA | TGTGCCAGCAGTCTAGGACTAGACACCGGGGAGCTGTTTTTT | CASSLGLDTGELFF
TRBJ1-3 | TRBV5-5 | TRBD1 | NA | TGTGCCAGCAGCAGGACGGACAGGGCTAACTCTGGAAACACCATATATTTT | CASSRTDRANSGNTIYF
TRBJ2-3 | TRBV20-1 | NA | few | TGCAGTGCTTGGGGGGAGCTGGGGGATACGCAGTATTTT | CSAWGELGDTQYF
TRBJ2-1 | TRBV11-2 | TRBD2 | many | TGTGCCAGCAGCTTAGAACTAGCGGGGGGTGTGGATGAGCAGTTCTTC | CASSLELAGGVDEQFF
TRBJ1-1 | TRBV7-9 | NA | many | TGTGCCAGCAGTTCCGGGACACTGAACACTGAAGCTTTCTTT | CASSSGTLNTEAFF
TRBJ2-3 | TRBV29-1 | NA | NA | TGCAGCGTTACCCCCTCGGGCCGGGGCACAGATACGCAGTATTTT | CSVTPSGRGTDTQYF
TRBJ2-1 | TRBV6-2/TRBV6-3 | TRBD2 | NA | TGTGCCAGCAAACTGACTAGCGGTCTTCCACATGAGCAGTTCTTC | CASKLTSGLPHEQFF
TRBJ2-1 | TRBV12-3/TRBV12-4 | TRBD2 | many | TGTGCCAGCAGTTCCCGGACTAGCGGGGGGGCCTTCGAGTTCTTC | CASSSRTSGGAFEFF
TRBJ2-1 | TRBV10-3 | NA | many | TGTGCCATCAGTGACAGCAACTCCTACAATGAGCAGTTCTTC | CAISDSNSYNEQFF
TRBJ2-3 | TRBV4-2 | NA | NA | TGTGCCAGCAGCCAAAAAATCTATGGGCGGGATACGCAGTATTTT | CASSQKIYGRDTQYF
TRBJ1-2 | TRBV5-1 | NA | many | TGCGCCAGCAGCATGGGAGTACCTCGCGGCTACACCTTC | CASSMGVPRGYTF
TRBJ2-2 | TRBV27 | TRBD2 | NA | TGTGCCAGCAGTCCAATTTCTAGCGGGGGGGCCGGGGAGCTGTTTTTT | CASSPISSGGAGELFF
TRBJ2-5 | TRBV29-1 | NA | many | TGCAGCGTTGAAAGGGACACCGAAGAACAAGAGACCCAGTACTTC | CSVERDTEEQETQYF
TRBJ2-2 | TRBV12-3/TRBV12-4 | NA | many | TGTGCCAGCAGTTTAACACGGGGGGAGCTGTTTTTT | CASSLTRGELFF
TRBJ2-2 | TRBV12-3/TRBV12-4 | TRBD2 | NA | TGTGCCAGCAGTACAACGGGGGGGGGCACCGGGGAGCTGTTTTTT | CASSTTGGGTGELFF
TRBJ2-7 | TRBV6-1 | NA | NA | TGTGCCAGCAGGGGTCCGTGGCCGTACGAGCAGTACTTC | CASRGPWPYEQYF